The next 28 T cell receptor beta chains were all read from a single sample in a study of T cell changes during pregnancy in multiple sclerosis. Method: immunoSEQ multiplex PCR; TCRdb's copy keeps in-frame clones and lacks some. The sample contains 70,000 or so clones, around 90% of which appear only once. The input for sequencing was CD4+ T cells from peripheral blood mononuclear cells, taken after pregnancy. The receptors were sampled from a female donor with multiple sclerosis, enrolled in a pregnancy study.

The chain employs TRBV7-2 and TRBJ2-2, with 8 nucleotides matching TRBD2. The germline V gene encodes CDR1 SGHTA and CDR2 FQGNSA. This CDR3 comprises 13 residues. Trimming removed 5 bases from V and 6 bases from J; junction bases left unmatched: 2. CDR3 loop: CASSQGLAGELFF. The CDR3 bases are TGTGCCAGCAGCCAGGGACTAGCCGGGGAGCTGTTTTTT.

V gene TRBV4-1 combines with J gene TRBJ1-2; 7 bases match TRBD1. CDR1 is MGHRA, CDR2 YSYEKL, per germline. V lost 0 bases and J lost 4; bases outside the gene matches: 2. CDR3 size: 14 residues. The DNA of the CDR3 is TGCGCCAGCAGCCAAGAGGGGACAGTCTATGGCTACACCTTC. Protein sequence: CASSQEGTVYGYTF.

This clone was seen only once. The chain recombines TRBV28 with TRBJ2-7; 7 bases match TRBD2. Germline-derived CDR1 and CDR2 are MDHEN and SYDVKM. V shed 4 bases and J 6 bases; nucleotides not matched to a gene: 6. This CDR3 has 13 residues. This CDR3 reads CASSYGLVSEQYF. CDR3 bases: TGTGCCAGCAGTTACGGACTAGTCTCCGAGCAGTACTTC.

This clone was detected only once. This chain links TRBV9 with TRBJ2-5, with no clear D. V was shortened by 1 base and J by 5 bases, with 12 bases between the two germline ends. The germline CDR1 and CDR2 sequences are SGDLS and YYNGEE. CDR3 length: 14 residues. The CDR3 DNA is TGTGCCAGCAGCGTAATGGGTCTCGGGGAGACCCAGTACTTC. This sequence encodes CASSVMGLGETQYF.

V usage is TRBV6-1 and J usage is TRBJ1-2, with D perhaps matching TRBD1 (5 bases). Germline V CDR1 and CDR2: MNHNS, SASEGT. The V end was cut by 3 bases, the J end by 6 bases, with 17 bases between. This CDR3 has 15 residues. The CDR3 DNA reads TGTGCCAGCAGTGAGGGTGGGGCAGGGTTGGATGGCTACACCTTC. It encodes CASSEGGAGLDGYTF.

The rearrangement joins TRBV5-1 to TRBJ2-7, with TRBD1 identical over 8 bases. The V gene end was trimmed by 4 bases and the J gene end by 4 bases; junction bases not matched to a gene: 7. CDR1 and CDR2 from the germline V gene are SGHRS and YFSETQ. The CDR3 loop spans 14 amino acids. CDR3 sequence (DNA): TGCGCCAGCAGCAGGCGGACAGGGAGGTACGAGCAGTACTTC. The encoded protein is CASSRRTGRYEQYF.

The chain carries TRBV4-1 and TRBJ1-1, with a possible D match to TRBD1 (6 bases). The CDR3 length is 16 residues. The germline V gene encodes CDR1 MGHRA and CDR2 YSYEKL. V lost 0 bases and J lost 12, with 23 bases in between. The CDR3 DNA reads as TGCGCCAGCAGCCAAGAGGGGGTCCCGATAGGGGGAGAACCTTTCTTT. This encodes CASSQEGVPIGGEPFF.

The V call is TRBV6-5, the J call TRBJ2-5, with D possibly being TRBD2 (6 bases). Germline CDR1 reads MNHEY; CDR2 reads SVGAGI. This CDR3 is built from 14 residues. V lost 2 bases, J lost 5 bases, and 12 bases lay in between. The CDR3 DNA follows: TGTGCCAGCAGTTACAGGAGGGCGCGGGAGACCCAGTACTTC. Translation: CASSYRRARETQYF.

This chain links TRBV6-6 with TRBJ2-7; 8 bases agree with TRBD1. The CDR3 has 16 residues. Germline lookup yields CDR1 MNHNY and CDR2 SVGAGI (reference sequence). With 6 bases clipped from V and 4 bases from J, the junction kept 14 bases outside the gene matches. CDR3 coding DNA: TGTGCCAGCAGCCCTCCTCGACAGGGGAAAGGGTACGAGCAGTACTTC. Translation: CASSPPRQGKGYEQYF.

J is TRBJ1-1 and V is TRBV6-6; 8 bases map to TRBD1. Per germline, CDR1 MNHNY and CDR2 SVGAGI (reference sequence). The CDR3 consists of 13 residues. The V segment lost 5 bases and the J segment 10 bases; nucleotides outside the gene matches: 9. This CDR3 is CASSPGQGRAAFF. For the CDR3, the DNA is TGTGCCAGCAGTCCCGGACAGGGTAGGGCAGCTTTCTTT.

This rearrangement joins TRBV28 to TRBJ1-2; TRBD1 might be the D (6 bases). Germline assignment: CDR1 MDHEN and CDR2 SYDVKM. There are 12 residues in the CDR3. With 6 bases removed from V and 8 bases from J, the gap between germline ends came to 13 bases. CDR3 in amino acids: CASSRGPAGYTF. In DNA form, the CDR3 reads TGTGCCAGCAGCAGGGGCCCTGCCGGCTACACCTTC.

The gene calls are TRBV7-8 and TRBJ2-7; 9 nucleotides match TRBD2. This CDR3 has 14 amino acids. Germline values: CDR1 SGHVS, CDR2 FQNEAQ. V dropped 5 bases and J dropped 0; count of bases not matched to a gene: 2. CDR3 loop: CASSPSGISYEQYF. The CDR3 DNA sequence: TGTGCCAGCAGCCCTAGCGGGATCTCCTACGAGCAGTACTTC.

The V and J genes are TRBV5-5 and TRBJ2-7; 12 bases are shared with TRBD2. V shed 0 bases and J 3 bases; nucleotides not matched to a gene: 1. Germline V lookup: CDR1 SGHKS, CDR2 YYEKEE (reference sequence). The length of the CDR3 is 15 residues. CDR3 nucleotide sequence: TGTGCCAGCAGCTTGGGGACTAGCGGGATCTACGAGCAGTACTTC. Its protein is CASSLGTSGIYEQYF.

The J gene is TRBJ2-5, the V gene TRBV28; no firm D call. Trimming took 6 bases from V and 1 from J, leaving 12 bases between them. The CDR3 spans 14 residues. Germline values: CDR1 MDHEN, CDR2 SYDVKM. The CDR3 here is CASSRVDTQETQYF. The CDR3, as DNA: TGTGCCAGCAGCCGGGTAGATACCCAAGAGACCCAGTACTTC.

This clone was recorded only once. The J gene is TRBJ1-1, the V gene TRBV6-5, with D unclear. The germline V gene has CDR1 MNHEY and CDR2 SVGAGI. Trimming left V 0 bases short and J 1 base short, with 9 bases between. The CDR3 totals 15 residues. CDR3 loop: CASSYSVAPNTEAFF. The CDR3 coding sequence is TGTGCCAGCAGTTACTCGGTGGCCCCGAACACTGAAGCTTTCTTT.

The chain has TRBV7-6 and TRBJ2-5; 12 bases fit TRBD2. Looked up from germline, CDR1 is SGHVS and CDR2 is FNYEAQ. This CDR3 contains 15 residues. J was trimmed by 4 bases and V by 2 bases; bases with no gene match: 2. In nucleotides, the CDR3 is TGTGCCAGCAGCTTAAGACTAGCGGGAGCAGAGACCCAGTACTTC. Protein: CASSLRLAGAETQYF.

This chain joins TRBV10-3 and TRBJ2-1, with 10 bases that match TRBD2. From germline, CDR1 is ENHRY and CDR2 SYGVKD. This CDR3 comprises 15 residues. V dropped 6 bases and J dropped 1; count of bases not matched to a gene: 3. Here the CDR3 DNA reads TGTGCCATCAGGGAACTAGCGGGATCCTACAATGAGCAGTTCTTC. This sequence encodes CAIRELAGSYNEQFF.

The CDR3 is CASRSSGVWSSNTEAFF. In nucleotides, the CDR3 is TGTGCCAGTAGGTCCTCAGGGGTCTGGTCTTCGAACACTGAAGCTTTCTTT. The chain links TRBV19 to TRBJ1-1, with D perhaps TRBD1 (6 bases). There are 17 residues in the CDR3. The germline V and J ends were trimmed by 6 bases and 1 base, with 21 bases remaining between them. The germline gives CDR1 LNHDA, CDR2 SQIVND (reference sequence).

The V call is TRBV6-1, the J call TRBJ2-1; 11 bases are a match to TRBD2. The CDR3 spans 15 residues. Unmatched junction bases numbered 7, after V lost 4 bases and J lost 8 bases. The germline gives CDR1 MNHNS, CDR2 SASEGT. The CDR3 sequence: CASSAGTSGRDEQFF. The CDR3 region has the DNA TGTGCCAGCAGTGCCGGGACTAGCGGTCGCGATGAGCAGTTCTTC.

The V call is TRBV6-1, the J call TRBJ1-2; perhaps TRBD1 as D (5 bases). The germline V gene encodes CDR1 MNHNS and CDR2 SASEGT. CDR3 length: 12 amino acids. V lost 8 bases to trimming and J lost 6 bases, with 13 bases between them. CDR3 bases: TGTGCCAGCCTACAGGATGGGGATGGCTACACCTTC. It codes for CASLQDGDGYTF.

The chain combines TRBV19 with TRBJ2-7, with a possible D match to TRBD2 (6 bases). The CDR3 is made up of 15 amino acids. The germline V and J ends were trimmed by 3 bases and 4 bases, with 16 bases remaining between them. From germline, CDR1 is LNHDA and CDR2 SQIVND (reference sequence). DNA for the CDR3: TGTGCCAGTAGTATCCAATGGAGGGCGAGTTACGAGCAGTACTTC. Protein: CASSIQWRASYEQYF.

This clone is a singleton in its sample. The chain links TRBV4-1 to TRBJ2-7; 7 bases are a match to TRBD2. Germline V CDR1 and CDR2: MGHRA, YSYEKL. The V and J ends lost 1 base and 3 bases, in that order; junction bases with no gene match: 12. The CDR3 runs to 17 residues. The CDR3 spells CASSQGGGASAYYEQYF. Written as DNA, the CDR3 is TGCGCCAGCAGCCAAGGGGGGGGTGCTAGCGCCTACTACGAGCAGTACTTC.

The V and J genes are TRBV5-6 and TRBJ1-2; D is unclear. The CDR3 loop spans 14 amino acids. CDR1 is SGHDT, CDR2 YYEEEE, per germline. The V gene lost 0 bases and the J gene lost 7 bases, with 13 bases spanning the gap. CDR3 in DNA: TGTGCCAGCAGCTTGGGACGCGGCTCGGGTGGCTACACCTTC. Translated, it gives CASSLGRGSGGYTF.

The V call is TRBV5-8, the J call TRBJ2-1; 12 positions match TRBD2. V gave up 3 bases and J gave up 5 bases; unmatched junction bases: 9. This CDR3 has 17 amino acids. Germline V lookup: CDR1 SGHTS, CDR2 YDEGEE. The CDR3: CASSSRLAGDSHNEQFF. CDR3 nucleotides: TGTGCCAGCAGCTCCCGACTAGCGGGGGACTCTCACAATGAGCAGTTCTTC.

The chain combines TRBV28 with TRBJ1-3, with 10 bases identical to TRBD1. The CDR3 extends over 15 amino acids. Per germline, CDR1 MDHEN and CDR2 SYDVKM. V was clipped by 5 bases and J by 6 bases; unmatched bases: 7. CDR3 coding DNA: TGTGCCAGCAGTGTCCGGACAGGGGGACAAAACACCATATATTTT. As protein: CASSVRTGGQNTIYF.

The chain has TRBV29-1 and TRBJ2-5; D ambiguous. V was trimmed by 2 bases and J by 4 bases, leaving 5 bases between them. The germline CDR1 and CDR2 sequences are SQVTM and ANQGSEA. The CDR3 extends over 11 amino acids. The CDR3 loop reads CSVEPLETQYF. The CDR3 nucleotides read TGCAGCGTTGAACCCTTAGAGACCCAGTACTTC.

V gene TRBV19 combines with J gene TRBJ2-7; 8 bases map to TRBD1. This CDR3 is built from 11 residues. Germline V gene lookup returns CDR1 LNHDA and CDR2 SQIVND (reference sequence). Trimming cost V 10 bases and J 6 bases; bases outside gene matches: 5. CDR3 protein: CATHRGTEQYF. In DNA form, the CDR3 reads TGTGCCACCCACAGGGGGACCGAGCAGTACTTC.

This clone came up once. The V gene is TRBV5-1, the J gene TRBJ1-1; 8 nucleotides agree with TRBD1. Germline V lookup: CDR1 SGHRS, CDR2 YFSETQ. The CDR3 extends over 15 amino acids. J was trimmed by 4 bases and V by 4 bases; bases with no gene match: 9. CDR3 loop: CASSPRTGKGTEAFF. The CDR3 DNA reads TGCGCCAGCAGCCCTAGGACAGGGAAAGGCACTGAAGCTTTCTTT.